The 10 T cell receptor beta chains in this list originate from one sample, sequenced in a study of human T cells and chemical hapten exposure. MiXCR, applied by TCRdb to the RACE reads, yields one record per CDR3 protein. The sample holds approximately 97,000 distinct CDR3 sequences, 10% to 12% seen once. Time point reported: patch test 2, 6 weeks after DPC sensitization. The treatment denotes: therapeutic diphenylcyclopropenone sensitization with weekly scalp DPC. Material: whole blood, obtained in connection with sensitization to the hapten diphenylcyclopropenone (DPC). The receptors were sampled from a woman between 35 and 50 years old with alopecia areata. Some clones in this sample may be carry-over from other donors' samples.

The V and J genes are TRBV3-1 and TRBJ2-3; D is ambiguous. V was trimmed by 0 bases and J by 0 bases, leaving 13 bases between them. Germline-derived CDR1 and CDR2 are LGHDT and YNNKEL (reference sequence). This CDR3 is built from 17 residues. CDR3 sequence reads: CASSQDGTGSSTDTQYF. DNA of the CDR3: TGTGCCAGCAGCCAAGATGGTACCGGGTCGAGCACAGATACGCAGTATTTT.

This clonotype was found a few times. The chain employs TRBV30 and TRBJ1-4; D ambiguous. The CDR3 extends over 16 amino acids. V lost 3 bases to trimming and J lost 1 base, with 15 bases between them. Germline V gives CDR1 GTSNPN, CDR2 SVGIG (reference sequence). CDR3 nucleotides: TGTGCCTGGAGCCCCGTGATAGGGAAAACTAATGAAAAACTGTTTTTT. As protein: CAWSPVIGKTNEKLFF.

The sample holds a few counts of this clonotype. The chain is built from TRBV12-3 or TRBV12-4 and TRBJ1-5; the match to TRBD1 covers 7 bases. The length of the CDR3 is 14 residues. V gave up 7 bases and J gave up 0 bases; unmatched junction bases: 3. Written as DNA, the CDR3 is TGTGCCAGCATGGAGGGGGCTAGCAATCAGCCCCAGCATTTT. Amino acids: CASMEGASNQPQHF.

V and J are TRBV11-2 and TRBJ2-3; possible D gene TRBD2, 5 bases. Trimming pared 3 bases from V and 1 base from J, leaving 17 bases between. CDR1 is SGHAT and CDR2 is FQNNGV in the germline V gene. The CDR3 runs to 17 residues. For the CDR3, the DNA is TGTGCCAGCAGCTTTTTCTCGACGGGGTACCGCACAGATACGCAGTATTTT. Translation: CASSFFSTGYRTDTQYF.

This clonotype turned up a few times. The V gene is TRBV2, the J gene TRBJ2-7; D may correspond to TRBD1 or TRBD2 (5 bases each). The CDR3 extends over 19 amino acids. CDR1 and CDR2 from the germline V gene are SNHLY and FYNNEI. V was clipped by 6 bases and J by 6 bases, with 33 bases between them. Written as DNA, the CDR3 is TGTGCCAGCAGAGCCGGTGAAGCCTCTACTTTAGGGACCGTTAGCGAGCAGTACTTC. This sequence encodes CASRAGEASTLGTVSEQYF.

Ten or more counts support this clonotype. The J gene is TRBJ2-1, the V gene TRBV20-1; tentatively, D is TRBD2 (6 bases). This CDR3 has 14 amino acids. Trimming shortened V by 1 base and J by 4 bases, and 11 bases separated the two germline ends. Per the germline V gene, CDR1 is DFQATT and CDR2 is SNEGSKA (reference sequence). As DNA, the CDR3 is TGCAGTGCTAGAGGGCGGGGCACTTACAATGAGCAGTTCTTC. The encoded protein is CSARGRGTYNEQFF.

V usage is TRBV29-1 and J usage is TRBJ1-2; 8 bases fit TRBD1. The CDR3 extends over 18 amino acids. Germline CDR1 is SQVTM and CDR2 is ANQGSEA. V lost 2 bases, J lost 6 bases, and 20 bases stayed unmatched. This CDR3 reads CSVESRTGLSNLNDGYTF. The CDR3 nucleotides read TGCAGCGTTGAATCCCGGACAGGGCTCTCGAACCTCAATGATGGCTACACCTTC.

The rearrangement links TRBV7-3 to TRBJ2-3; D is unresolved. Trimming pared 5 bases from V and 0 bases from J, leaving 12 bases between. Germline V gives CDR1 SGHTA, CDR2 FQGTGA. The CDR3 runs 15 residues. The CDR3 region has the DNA TGTGCCAGCAGCCCAACCGCTCTCAGCACAGATACGCAGTATTTT. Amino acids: CASSPTALSTDTQYF.

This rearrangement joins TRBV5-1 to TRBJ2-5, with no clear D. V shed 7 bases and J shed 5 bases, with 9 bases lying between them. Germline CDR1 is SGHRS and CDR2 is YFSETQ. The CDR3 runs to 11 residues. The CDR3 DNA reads TGCGCCAGCCAAAAACGGGAGACCCAGTACTTC. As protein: CASQKRETQYF. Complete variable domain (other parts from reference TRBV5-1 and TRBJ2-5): KAGVTQTPRYLIKTRGQQVTLSCSPISGHRSVSWYQQTPGQGLQFLFEYFSETQRNKGNFPGRFSGRQFSNSRSEMNVSTLELGDSALYLCASQKRETQYFGPGTRLLVL.

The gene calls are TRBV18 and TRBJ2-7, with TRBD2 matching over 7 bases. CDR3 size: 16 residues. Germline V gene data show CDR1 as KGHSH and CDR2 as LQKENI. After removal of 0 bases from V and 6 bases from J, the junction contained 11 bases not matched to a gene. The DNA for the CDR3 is TGTGCCAGCTCACCACCGAACCAGCGGGGTGGTTTCGAGCAGTACTTC. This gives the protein CASSPPNQRGGFEQYF.